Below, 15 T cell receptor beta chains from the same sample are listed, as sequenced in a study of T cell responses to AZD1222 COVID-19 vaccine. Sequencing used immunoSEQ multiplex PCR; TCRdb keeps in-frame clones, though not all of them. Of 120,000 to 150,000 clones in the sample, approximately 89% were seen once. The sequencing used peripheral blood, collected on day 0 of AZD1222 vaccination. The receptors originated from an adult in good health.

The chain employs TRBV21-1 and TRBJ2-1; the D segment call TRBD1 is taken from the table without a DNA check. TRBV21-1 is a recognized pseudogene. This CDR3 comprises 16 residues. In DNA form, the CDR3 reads TGTGCCAGCAGCCTAAGCCCGGGACAGGGAGGTCGAACGCAGTTCTTC. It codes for CASSLSPGQGGRTQFF.

CDR3: CASSPPVYYQGGTEAFF. In DNA, the CDR3 is TGTGCCAGCAGCCCCCCGGTGTATTATCAGGGTGGCACTGAAGCTTTCTTT. The chain is built from TRBV7-8 and TRBJ1-1, with D maybe TRBD1 (5 bases). This CDR3 is 17 amino acids long. Trimming took off 5 bases at V and 4 bases at J, with 23 bases between the two ends. CDR1 SGHVS and CDR2 FQNEAQ come from the germline V gene.

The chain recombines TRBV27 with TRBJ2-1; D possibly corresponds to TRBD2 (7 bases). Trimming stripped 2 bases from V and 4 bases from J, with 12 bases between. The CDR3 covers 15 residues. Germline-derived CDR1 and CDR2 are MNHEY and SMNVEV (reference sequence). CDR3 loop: CASSLTRGTYNEQFF. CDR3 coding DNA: TGTGCCAGCAGTTTAACGCGGGGGACATACAATGAGCAGTTCTTC.

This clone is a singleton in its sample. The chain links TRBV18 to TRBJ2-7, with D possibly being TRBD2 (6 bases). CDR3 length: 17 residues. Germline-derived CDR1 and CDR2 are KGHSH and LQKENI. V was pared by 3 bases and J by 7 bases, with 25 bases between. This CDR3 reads CASSPALLDRRGKEQYF. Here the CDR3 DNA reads TGTGCCAGCTCACCGGCGCTCTTGGACCGTCGGGGGAAGGAGCAGTACTTC. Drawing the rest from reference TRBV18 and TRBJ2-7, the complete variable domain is NAGVMQNPRHLVRRRGQEARLRCSPMKGHSHVYWYRQLPEEGLKFMVYLQKENIIDESGMPKERFSAEFPKEGPSILRIQQVVRGDSAAYFCASSPALLDRRGKEQYFGPGTRLTVT.

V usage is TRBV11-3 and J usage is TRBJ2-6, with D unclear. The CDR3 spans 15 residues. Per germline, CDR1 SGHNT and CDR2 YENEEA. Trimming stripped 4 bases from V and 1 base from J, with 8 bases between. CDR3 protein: CASSSTSSGANVLTF. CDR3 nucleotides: TGTGCCAGCAGCTCGACCTCATCTGGGGCCAACGTCCTGACTTTC.

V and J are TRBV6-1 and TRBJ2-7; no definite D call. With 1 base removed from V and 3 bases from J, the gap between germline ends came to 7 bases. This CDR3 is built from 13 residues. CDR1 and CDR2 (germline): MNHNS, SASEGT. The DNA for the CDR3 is TGTGCCAGCAGTGAAGATAGGTACTACGAGCAGTACTTC. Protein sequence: CASSEDRYYEQYF.

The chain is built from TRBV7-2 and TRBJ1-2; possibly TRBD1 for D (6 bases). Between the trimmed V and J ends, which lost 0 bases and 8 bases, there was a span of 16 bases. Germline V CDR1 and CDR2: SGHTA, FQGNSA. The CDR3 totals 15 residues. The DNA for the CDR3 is TGTGCCAGCAGCTTAGCTGGGGGGCACCTTGGAGGCTACACCTTC. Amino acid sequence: CASSLAGGHLGGYTF.

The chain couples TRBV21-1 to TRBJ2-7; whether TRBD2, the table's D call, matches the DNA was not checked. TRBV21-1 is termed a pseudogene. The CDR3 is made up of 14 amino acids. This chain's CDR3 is CDAGRRGPSYEQYF. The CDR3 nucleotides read TGTGATGCCGGCAGGAGGGGACCCTCCTACGAGCAGTACTTC.

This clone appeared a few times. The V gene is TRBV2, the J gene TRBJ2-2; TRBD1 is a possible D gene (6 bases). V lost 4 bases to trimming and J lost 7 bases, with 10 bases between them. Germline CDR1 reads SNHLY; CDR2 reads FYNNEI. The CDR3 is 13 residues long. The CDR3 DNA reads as TGTGCCAGCAGTGTACAGGGTTACGGGGAGCTGTTTTTT. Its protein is CASSVQGYGELFF. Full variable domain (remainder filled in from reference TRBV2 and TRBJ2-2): EPEVTQTPSHQVTQMGQEVILRCVPISNHLYFYWYRQILGQKVEFLVSFYNNEISEKSEIFDDQFSVERPDGSNFTLKIRSTKLEDSAMYFCASSVQGYGELFFGEGSRLTVL.

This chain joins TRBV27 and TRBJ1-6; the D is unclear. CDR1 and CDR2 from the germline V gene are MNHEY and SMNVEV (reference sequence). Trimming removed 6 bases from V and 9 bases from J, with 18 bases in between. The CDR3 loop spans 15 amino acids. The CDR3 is CASSYRVVRGSPLHF. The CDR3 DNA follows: TGTGCCAGCAGCTACCGGGTGGTTCGGGGTTCACCCCTCCACTTT.

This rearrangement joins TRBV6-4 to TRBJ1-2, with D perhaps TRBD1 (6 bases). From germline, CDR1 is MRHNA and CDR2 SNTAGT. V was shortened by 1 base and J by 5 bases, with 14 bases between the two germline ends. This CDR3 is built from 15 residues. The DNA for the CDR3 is TGTGCCAGCAGTGACTTCCCGGGGGGCCGGTATGGCTACACCTTC. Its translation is CASSDFPGGRYGYTF.

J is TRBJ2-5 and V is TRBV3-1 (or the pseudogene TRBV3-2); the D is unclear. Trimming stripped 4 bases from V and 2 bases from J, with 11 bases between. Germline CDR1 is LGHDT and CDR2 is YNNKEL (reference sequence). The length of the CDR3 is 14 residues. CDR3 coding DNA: TGTGCCAGCAGCCCCCGGCGGTGGCAAGAGACCCAGTACTTC. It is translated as CASSPRRWQETQYF.

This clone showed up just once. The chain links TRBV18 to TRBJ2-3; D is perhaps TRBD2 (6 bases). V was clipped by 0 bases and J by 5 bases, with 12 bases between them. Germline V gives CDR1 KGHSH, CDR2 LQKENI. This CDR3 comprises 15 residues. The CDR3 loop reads CASSPPSGEGDTQYF. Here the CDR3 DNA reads TGTGCCAGCTCACCACCCTCGGGAGAGGGAGATACGCAGTATTTT.

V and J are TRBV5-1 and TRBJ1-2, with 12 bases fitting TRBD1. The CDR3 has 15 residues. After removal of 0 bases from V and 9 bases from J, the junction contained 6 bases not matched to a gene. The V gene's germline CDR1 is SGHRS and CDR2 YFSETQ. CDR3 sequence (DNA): TGCGCCAGCAGCTTGGTGGGACAGGGGGCTAATAGCTACACCTTC. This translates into CASSLVGQGANSYTF. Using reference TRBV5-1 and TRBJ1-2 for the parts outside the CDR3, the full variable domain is KAGVTQTPRYLIKTRGQQVTLSCSPISGHRSVSWYQQTPGQGLQFLFEYFSETQRNKGNFPGRFSGRQFSNSRSEMNVSTLELGDSALYLCASSLVGQGANSYTFGSGTRLTVV.

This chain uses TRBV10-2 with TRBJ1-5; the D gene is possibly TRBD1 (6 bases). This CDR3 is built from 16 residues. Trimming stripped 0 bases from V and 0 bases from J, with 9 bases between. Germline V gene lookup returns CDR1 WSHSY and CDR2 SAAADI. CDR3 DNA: TGCGCCAGCAGTGAGTCTGGACAGTATAGCAATCAGCCCCAGCATTTT. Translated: CASSESGQYSNQPQHF.